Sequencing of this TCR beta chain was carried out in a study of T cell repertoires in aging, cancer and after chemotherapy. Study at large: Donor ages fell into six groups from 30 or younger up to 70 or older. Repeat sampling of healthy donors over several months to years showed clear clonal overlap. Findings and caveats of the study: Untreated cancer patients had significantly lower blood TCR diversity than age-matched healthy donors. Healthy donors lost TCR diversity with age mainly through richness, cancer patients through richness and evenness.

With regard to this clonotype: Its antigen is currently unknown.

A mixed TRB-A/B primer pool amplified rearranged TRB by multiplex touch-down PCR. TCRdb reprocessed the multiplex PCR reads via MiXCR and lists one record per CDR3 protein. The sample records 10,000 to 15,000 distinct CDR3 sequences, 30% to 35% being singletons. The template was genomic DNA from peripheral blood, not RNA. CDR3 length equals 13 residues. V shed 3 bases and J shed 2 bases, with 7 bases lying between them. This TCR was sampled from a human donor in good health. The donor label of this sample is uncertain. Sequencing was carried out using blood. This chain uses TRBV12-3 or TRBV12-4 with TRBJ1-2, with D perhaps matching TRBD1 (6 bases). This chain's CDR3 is CASSFQGNYGYTF. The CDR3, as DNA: TGTGCCAGCAGTTTTCAGGGGAACTATGGCTACACCTTC.